The 10 T cell receptor beta chains presented below share a single source sample, sequenced in a study of shared clonotypes between healthy human individuals. The assay was immunoSEQ multiplex PCR, and TCRdb's table has in-frame clones only and misses some. The sample yields hundreds of thousands of clones, roughly 77% seen once. The sequenced sample was PBMCs. The receptors originated from a woman aged 35 to 49 in good health. Some clones in this sample may be carry-over from other donors' samples.

This chain uses TRBV6-5 with TRBJ2-3; 7 bases agree with TRBD1. In germline, CDR1 is MNHEY, CDR2 SVGAGI. There are 15 residues in the CDR3. V lost 6 bases and J lost 2; bases outside the gene matches: 8. The chain's CDR3 is CASSRTGTVTDTQYF. CDR3 coding DNA: TGTGCCAGCAGCCGAACCGGGACAGTCACAGATACGCAGTATTTT.

This sequence joins TRBV5-1 and TRBJ2-2; the D gene is possibly TRBD2 (7 bases). This CDR3 has 15 amino acids. The germline V gene encodes CDR1 SGHRS and CDR2 YFSETQ. Trimming removed 7 bases from V and 3 bases from J, with 16 bases in between. The CDR3: CASSGGGSDTGELFF. In DNA, the CDR3 is TGCGCCAGCTCCGGGGGCGGGAGTGACACCGGGGAGCTGTTTTTT.

This clone was recorded many times. A junction boundary mismatches the germline segment, possibly from a read error. The chain couples TRBV7-9 to TRBJ2-1; TRBD2 matches 7 bases. This CDR3 spans 13 amino acids. Germline V CDR1 and CDR2: SEHNR, FQNEAQ (reference sequence). In DNA, the CDR3 is TGTGCCAGCAGCCCCCCGCTGATCACACGGGGGGTCTTC. It is translated as CASSPPLITRGVF.

This clone appeared many times. The gene calls are TRBV7-8 and TRBJ1-3; D unclear. Trimming removed 5 bases at V and 9 bases at J, with 14 bases between. This CDR3 spans 13 amino acids. The germline CDR1 and CDR2 sequences are SGHVS and FQNEAQ. In nucleotides, the CDR3 is TGTGCCAGCAGCCCCGGGAGTGCGGCCACCATATATTTT. It specifies CASSPGSAATIYF.

The chain uses TRBV28 and TRBJ1-3; D uncertain. This CDR3 comprises 14 residues. The V end lost 3 bases, the J end lost 3 bases, and 9 bases lay between the germline ends. CDR1 is MDHEN and CDR2 is SYDVKM in the germline V gene. CDR3 in amino acids: CASSFARIGNTIYF. The CDR3 DNA reads TGTGCCAGCAGTTTCGCGAGGATTGGAAACACCATATATTTT.

The chain links TRBV5-1 to TRBJ2-1; 7 nucleotides line up with TRBD1. The CDR3 runs to 15 residues. Germline V CDR1 and CDR2: SGHRS, YFSETQ. The J segment lost 0 bases and the V segment lost 2 bases, leaving 2 bases of the junction unmatched. CDR3 amino acids: CASSLQGRSYNEQFF. In DNA, the CDR3 is TGCGCCAGCAGCTTACAGGGGCGCTCCTACAATGAGCAGTTCTTC.

This clone appeared a few times. The genes are TRBV30 and TRBJ1-1, with TRBD1 matching over 7 bases. The trim removed 3 bases at V and 1 base at J, leaving 2 bases unmatched. Germline CDR1 is GTSNPN and CDR2 is SVGIG (reference sequence). This CDR3 spans 13 amino acids. As DNA, the CDR3 is TGTGCCTGGAGAGGGGGCCAGAACACTGAAGCTTTCTTT. The encoded protein is CAWRGGQNTEAFF.

The chain links TRBV5-1 to TRBJ2-5; 7 nucleotides line up with TRBD1. The germline V gene encodes CDR1 SGHRS and CDR2 YFSETQ. Trimming cost V 0 bases and J 6 bases; bases outside gene matches: 8. The CDR3 extends over 15 amino acids. The DNA of the CDR3 is TGCGCCAGCAGCTTGGAACCCACAGGGGTGAAGACCCAGTACTTC. Residues: CASSLEPTGVKTQYF.

This chain connects TRBV11-2 to TRBJ2-3, with TRBD1 identical over 8 bases. The J segment lost 2 bases and the V segment lost 9 bases, leaving 10 bases of the junction unmatched. The CDR3 length is 15 residues. The germline V gene has CDR1 SGHAT and CDR2 FQNNGV. CDR3 loop: CASRVTGGNTDTQYF. CDR3 DNA sequence: TGTGCCAGTAGGGTCACAGGGGGTAACACAGATACGCAGTATTTT.

The chain carries TRBV7-3 and TRBJ2-1; 13 nucleotides agree with TRBD2. In germline, CDR1 is SGHTA, CDR2 FQGTGA. Germline trimming cut 4 bases from V and 7 bases from J; bases unmatched to any gene: 1. This CDR3 has 14 amino acids. The CDR3 DNA follows: TGTGCCAGCAGCTGGGGACTAGCGGGGAATGAGCAGTTCTTC. This codes for CASSWGLAGNEQFF.